Shown below are 18 T cell receptor beta chains from a single sample sequenced in a study of metastatic and nonmetastatic thyroid tumors. TCRdb re-analyzed the PCR reads using MiXCR. The data show around 12,000 clones, with around 10% seen just once and approximately 30% held by the top ten. No patient had received any treatment before thyroid surgery. The sample taken for sequencing was blood. These receptors were taken from a female donor with papillary thyroid cancer or a benign thyroid nodule (not recorded which). Some clones in this sample may be carry-over from other donors' samples.

This clone qualifies as medium-sized (0.01 to 0.1%). The chain carries TRBV6-1 and TRBJ2-7; weak D call: TRBD1 (6 bases). Trimming took 8 bases from V and 4 from J, leaving 18 bases between them. The germline V gene encodes CDR1 MNHNS and CDR2 SASEGT. The CDR3 sequence is 14 residues long. The CDR3 region is CASRNEDSNYEQYF. CDR3 coding DNA: TGTGCCAGCCGGAATGAGGACAGTAATTACGAGCAGTACTTC.

This clone is medium-sized (0.01 to 0.1%) within its sample. This sequence joins TRBV6-2 or TRBV6-3 and TRBJ2-7, with D possibly being TRBD2 (5 bases). With 6 bases removed from V and 2 bases from J, the gap between germline ends came to 17 bases. From germline, CDR1 is MNHEY and CDR2 SVGEGT. The CDR3 loop spans 15 amino acids. CDR3 residues: CASRPTPGRTYEQYF. CDR3 nucleotide sequence: TGTGCCAGCAGGCCCACTCCGGGAAGAACCTACGAGCAGTACTTC.

This clone was seen ten or more times. The chain carries TRBV13 and TRBJ2-5; 8 bases are shared with TRBD1. V shed 4 bases, J shed 2 bases, and the junction held 9 bases outside the gene matches. The CDR3 contains 16 residues. Germline V gene lookup returns CDR1 PRHDT and CDR2 FYEKMQ (reference sequence). This chain's CDR3 is CASSSGGQGIQETQYF. CDR3 DNA: TGTGCCAGCAGCTCCGGCGGACAGGGAATACAAGAGACCCAGTACTTC.

This clone was detected ten times or more. The chain is built from TRBV6-1 and TRBJ2-5, with D perhaps matching TRBD1 or TRBD2 (6 bases each). Trimming stripped 5 bases from V and 7 bases from J, with 20 bases between. Germline V gene lookup returns CDR1 MNHNS and CDR2 SASEGT. The CDR3 totals 15 residues. CDR3 nucleotides: TGTGCCAGCAGTCCGGGGGCAGGGTTGTTGGGGACCCAGTACTTC. Translated, it gives CASSPGAGLLGTQYF.

This clone showed up many times. One end of the junction varies from germline; a read error may be responsible. Within the sample, other DNA sequences also encode this same CDR3. CDR3 nucleotide sequence: TGTGCCAGTAGCGTAGCGGGTAGCGGGGGGGTTTGGGAGACCCAGTACTTC. It yields the protein CASSVAGSGGVWETQYF. The rearrangement uses TRBV9 and TRBJ2-5; TRBD2 agrees at 11 bases. CDR1 and CDR2 (germline): SGDLS, YYNGEE. CDR3 length equals 17 residues.

This clone is labeled as medium-sized. This chain links TRBV28 with TRBJ1-2; 7 bases are shared with TRBD1. The V and J ends lost 5 bases and 14 bases, in that order; junction bases with no gene match: 11. The CDR3 consists of 12 residues. CDR1 is MDHEN, CDR2 SYDVKM, per germline. The CDR3 reads CASSPDRQGHTF. In DNA form, the CDR3 reads TGTGCCAGCAGTCCCGATCGACAGGGCCATACCTTC.

This clone was seen a few times. This clone may be a read error of a much larger clone one base away. V and J are TRBV6-1 and TRBJ2-2; D not certain. CDR1 is MNHNS, CDR2 SASEGT, per germline. V was cut by 8 bases and J by 6 bases, with 16 bases left in between. The length of the CDR3 is 14 residues. CDR3 sequence (DNA): TGTGCCAGCTCTGGTCAAGGGATCGCCGGGGAGCTGTTTTTT. Its translation: CASSGQGIAGELFF.

The table lists this clone with many counts. The CDR3 coding sequence is TGTGCCAGCAGCCCCATGAGGGGGGGCTATCTGGAAAATGAAAAACTGTTTTTT. This translates into CASSPMRGGYLENEKLFF. The chain employs TRBV6-1 and TRBJ1-4; D might be TRBD1 (6 bases). The CDR3 covers 18 residues. Looked up from germline, CDR1 is MNHNS and CDR2 is SASEGT. V dropped 6 bases and J dropped 5 bases, with 25 bases sitting between them.

The rearrangement joins TRBV5-4 to TRBJ2-2; a weak D match, TRBD2 (7 bases). Germline V gene sequence: CDR1 SGHNT, CDR2 YYREEE (reference sequence). CDR3 length: 16 residues. V lost 3 bases to trimming and J lost 0 bases, with 12 bases between them. CDR3 protein: CASSSRGGANTGELFF. The CDR3 coding sequence is TGTGCCAGCAGCTCAAGAGGGGGGGCGAACACCGGGGAGCTGTTTTTT.

On this clone itself: The CDR3 does not end in the conserved phenylalanine or tryptophan, so this is likely a read error. This chain connects TRBV11-2 to TRBJ2-5; 12 nucleotides match TRBD1. V was clipped by 3 bases and J by 5 bases; unmatched bases: 7. Germline V gene lookup returns CDR1 SGHAT and CDR2 FQNNGV. This CDR3 is built from 16 residues. CDR3: CASSFGGTGGFETQYL. The DNA for the CDR3 is TGTGCCAGCAGCTTCGGAGGGACAGGGGGCTTTGAGACCCAGTACCTC.

Judged by abundance, this clone is medium-sized. The chain uses TRBV6-2 or TRBV6-3 and TRBJ2-7; the match to TRBD2 covers 9 bases. V trimming: 6 bases; J trimming: 0 bases; junction bases outside the gene matches: 6. The CDR3 spans 15 residues. Germline values: CDR1 MNHEY, CDR2 SVGEGT. The CDR3 region has the DNA TGTGCCAGCAGGGTAGCGGGAGCGGACTCCTACGAGCAGTACTTC. Its translation is CASRVAGADSYEQYF.

This clone was counted at least ten times. This chain uses TRBV20-1 with TRBJ2-1; D may be TRBD2 (5 bases). The V end lost 6 bases, the J end lost 3 bases, and 12 bases lay between the germline ends. CDR3 length: 13 residues. The germline gives CDR1 DFQATT, CDR2 SNEGSKA (reference sequence). The CDR3 DNA reads TGCAGTGCCACTGTCGGGGACTACAATGAGCAGTTCTTC. This gives the protein CSATVGDYNEQFF.

By sample share, this clone is medium-sized (0.01 to 0.1%). The germline gene is not matched at one end of the junction; a read error may be the cause. This chain joins TRBV19 and TRBJ1-2; D uncertain. Germline V CDR1 and CDR2: LNHDA, SQIVND (reference sequence). The CDR3 spans 12 residues. CDR3 loop: CASSTGDYGYTF. CDR3 bases: TGTGCCAGTAGTACCGGCGACTACGGCTACACCTTC.

This clone is deemed medium-sized. This sequence joins TRBV6-1 and TRBJ1-2, with D possibly being TRBD1 (5 bases). Between the trimmed V and J ends, which lost 5 bases and 10 bases, there was a span of 11 bases. The CDR3 runs 11 residues. Per germline, CDR1 MNHNS and CDR2 SASEGT. The CDR3 reads CASSLGANYTF. CDR3 DNA sequence: TGTGCCAGCAGTTTAGGGGCGAACTACACCTTC.

This clone was counted ten times or more. J is TRBJ2-5 and V is TRBV4-1, with TRBD2 as a possible D gene (6 bases). Germline V gene lookup returns CDR1 MGHRA and CDR2 YSYEKL. The V end was cut by 4 bases, the J end by 2 bases, with 14 bases between. This CDR3 contains 15 residues. The CDR3 DNA is TGCGCCAGCAGCCCCCGGAGGGGCCTACAAGAGACCCAGTACTTC. This translates into CASSPRRGLQETQYF.

In this sample, this clone turned up many times. The chain is built from TRBV30 and TRBJ2-7; no clear D gene. V lost 2 bases to trimming and J lost 2 bases, with 10 bases between them. CDR3 length: 13 residues. Germline CDR1 GTSNPN, CDR2 SVGIG (reference sequence). CDR3 in DNA: TGTGCCTGGAGTCCTACCCCTACCTACGAGCAGTACTTC. It translates to CAWSPTPTYEQYF.

This clone was detected ten times or more. The sample contains more than one DNA sequence encoding this CDR3. The genes are TRBV2 and TRBJ1-5; 10 nucleotides match TRBD1. Germline trimming cut 6 bases from V and 3 bases from J; bases unmatched to any gene: 5. The CDR3 runs to 15 residues. Germline CDR1 and CDR2: SNHLY and FYNNEI. CDR3 DNA sequence: TGTGCCAGCAGATCGGGGACAGGGGACAATCAGCCCCAGCATTTT. It codes for CASRSGTGDNQPQHF.

As for this clone: One end of the junction varies from germline; a read error may be responsible. This chain connects TRBV7-8 to TRBJ2-7; D is undetermined. This CDR3 comprises 13 residues. Germline V CDR1 and CDR2: SGHVS, FQNEAQ. The CDR3 reads CANSSQLDYEQYF. The CDR3 nucleotides are TGTGCCAACAGCTCGCAGCTGGACTACGAGCAGTACTTC. Looking up the rest from reference TRBV7-8 and TRBJ2-7 gives the full variable domain: GAGVSQSPRYKVAKRGQDVALRCDPISGHVSLFWYQQALGQGPEFLTYFQNEAQLDKSGLPSDRFFAERPEGSVSTLKIQRTQQEDSAVYLCANSSQLDYEQYFGPGTRLTVT.